These T cell receptor beta chains were read from a single sample in a study of blood T cell repertoires in COVID-19. Data came from immunoSEQ multiplex PCR; TCRdb stores just in-frame clones and leaves some out. The data show hundreds of thousands of clones, 90% to 95% seen once. Sequencing was carried out using peripheral blood. Source of these receptors: a man between 60 and 75 years old with COVID-19, enrolled during active disease. The CDR3 runs from the conserved cysteine through the conserved F or W. The D gene is left open where the match is weak. Expanded clones are given a class, and other clones once, few, many or no size at all.

NA | TRBJ2-1 | TRBV27 | NA | TGTGCCAGCAGTTTCCTGACCTCTACGCCAGGTGAGCAGTTCTTC | CASSFLTSTPGEQFF
NA | TRBJ1-1 | TRBV30 | NA | TGTGCCTGGAGTACCTCGGGATTGGCTGAAGCTTTCTTT | CAWSTSGLAEAFF
NA | TRBJ1-1 | TRBV6-5 | NA | TGTGCCAGCATCAAGAGCGGGGTGAACACTGAAGCTTTCTTT | CASIKSGVNTEAFF
NA | TRBJ1-5 | TRBV6-4 | TRBD1 | TGTGCCAGGCGGACAGGGCCAAATCAGCCCCAGCATTTT | CARRTGPNQPQHF
few | TRBJ1-6 | TRBV2 | TRBD1 | TGTGCCAGCAATACCGGGACAGGTCGTTCACCCCTCCACTTT | CASNTGTGRSPLHF
NA | TRBJ2-5 | TRBV10-3 | TRBD1 | TGTGCCATCAGTGAGCTGGGACAGGGAGCTTTGAAAGAGACCCAGTACTTC | CAISELGQGALKETQYF
NA | TRBJ1-3 | TRBV19 | TRBD1 | TGTGCCAGTACCGCCGACAGGGCTTCAGGAAACACCATATATTTT | CASTADRASGNTIYF
NA | TRBJ1-2 | TRBV30 | NA | TGTGCCTGGAGTAAAGGGGACATTGCCTATGGCTACACCTTC | CAWSKGDIAYGYTF
NA | TRBJ2-7 | TRBV11-2 | TRBD2 | TGTGCCAGCAGCTTTGGACTAGCGGAGAGCTCCTACGAGCAGTACTTC | CASSFGLAESSYEQYF
NA | TRBJ2-2 | TRBV29-1 | TRBD2 | TGCAGCGTTGCGGATCGGGCTAGCGGTTCGAACACCGGGGAGCTGTTTTTT | CSVADRASGSNTGELFF